The 16 T cell receptor beta chains listed next were all sequenced from one sample in a study of response to subunit inactivated influenza vaccine. TCRdb re-derived calls from the RT-PCR reads in MiXCR, one entry per CDR3 protein. The table has over 800,000 distinct CDR3 sequences, 21% seen once. This specimen was PBMCs from blood, taken more than 4 days after vaccination. These receptors were taken from a man over 45 who received an inactivated influenza vaccine.

A few counts support this clonotype. V usage is TRBV6-1 and J usage is TRBJ2-2; D may be TRBD1 (6 bases). Germline CDR1 reads MNHNS; CDR2 reads SASEGT. Trimming removed 6 bases at V and 6 bases at J, with 17 bases between. The CDR3 runs 15 residues. CDR3 amino acids: CASSRTYRAAGELFF. The CDR3 DNA reads as TGTGCCAGCAGCAGAACGTACAGGGCGGCCGGGGAGCTGTTTTTT.

The chain is built from TRBV29-1 and TRBJ1-2, with a tentative D call TRBD1 (5 bases). Per the germline V gene, CDR1 is SQVTM and CDR2 is ANQGSEA. The CDR3 runs to 11 residues. V was cut by 4 bases and J by 6 bases, with 9 bases left in between. The CDR3 nucleotides read TGCAGCGTTGCTGGGGCGAATGGCTACACCTTC. Residues: CSVAGANGYTF.

This clonotype has ten or more counts. The CDR3 sequence is CASSPGLLGRDTQYF. The CDR3 bases are TGTGCCAGCAGTCCCGGTCTATTGGGGAGAGATACGCAGTATTTT. The rearrangement uses TRBV6-5 and TRBJ2-3; TRBD2 is a possible D gene (5 bases). This CDR3 has 15 amino acids. The V end was cut by 5 bases, the J end by 5 bases, with 17 bases between. The germline CDR1 and CDR2 sequences are MNHEY and SVGAGI.

This clonotype was seen only a few times. This sequence joins TRBV11-1 and TRBJ2-1; D may correspond to TRBD1 or TRBD2 (5 bases each). The CDR3 runs 13 residues. Germline CDR1 SGHAT, CDR2 FQDESV (reference sequence). Trimming took off 7 bases at V and 6 bases at J, with 13 bases between the two ends. The chain's CDR3 is CASTFERGNEQFF. In DNA form, the CDR3 reads TGTGCCAGCACTTTCGAGAGGGGCAATGAGCAGTTCTTC.

This chain links TRBV24-1 with TRBJ1-2; D is unclear. The CDR3 spans 13 residues. Trimming shortened V by 2 bases and J by 8 bases, and 11 bases separated the two germline ends. Germline V gene sequence: CDR1 KGHDR, CDR2 SFDVKD. CDR3 in amino acids: CATSDYKGRGYTF. The DNA of the CDR3 is TGTGCCACCAGTGATTATAAAGGACGGGGCTACACCTTC.

J is TRBJ2-5 and V is TRBV20-1, with 8 bases aligning to TRBD1. In germline, CDR1 is DFQATT, CDR2 SNEGSKA (reference sequence). Trimming at V came to 4 bases and at J to 7 bases, leaving 8 bases not matched to a gene. CDR3 size: 13 residues. The CDR3 loop reads CSATGQGPPTQYF. Here the CDR3 DNA reads TGCAGTGCTACCGGACAGGGCCCACCGACCCAGTACTTC.

This clonotype was seen a handful of times. V and J are TRBV4-3 and TRBJ2-3; 12 bases agree with TRBD2. Germline lookup yields CDR1 LGHNA and CDR2 YSLEER. The J segment lost 2 bases and the V segment lost 6 bases, leaving 9 bases of the junction unmatched. This CDR3 spans 17 amino acids. The CDR3 nucleotides read TGCGCCAGCAGTTACCGGACTAGCGGGATGACCACAGATACGCAGTATTTT. It specifies CASSYRTSGMTTDTQYF.

This clonotype was detected a few times. V gene TRBV12-3 or TRBV12-4 combines with J gene TRBJ2-6, with a weak D call TRBD1 (5 bases). V was cut by 5 bases and J by 4 bases, with 9 bases left in between. The CDR3 spans 14 residues. In nucleotides, the CDR3 is TGTGCCAGCAGTGGCAGGGCCGGGGCCAACGTCCTGACTTTC. This codes for CASSGRAGANVLTF.

The sample holds a few counts of this clonotype. The V call is TRBV6-1, the J call TRBJ2-7; TRBD2 matches at 9 bases. Germline V gives CDR1 MNHNS, CDR2 SASEGT. Trimming at V came to 5 bases and at J to 2 bases, leaving 4 bases not matched to a gene. The CDR3 loop spans 14 amino acids. CDR3 coding DNA: TGTGCCAGCAGTAGAAGCGGGGGGCCCTACGAGCAGTACTTC. As protein: CASSRSGGPYEQYF.

This clonotype turned up a few times. The chain uses TRBV20-1 and TRBJ2-2; D might be TRBD1 or TRBD2, each matching 5 bases. V lost 5 bases and J 2 bases, leaving 15 bases between the germline ends. The CDR3 consists of 15 residues. Germline V lookup: CDR1 DFQATT, CDR2 SNEGSKA (reference sequence). The CDR3 DNA sequence: TGCAGTGCTCCCCCGGGACCAACAAACACCGGGGAGCTGTTTTTT. This sequence encodes CSAPPGPTNTGELFF.

This clonotype showed up just a few times. The chain combines TRBV9 with TRBJ2-3; tentatively, D is TRBD1 (6 bases). V lost 6 bases, J lost 2 bases, and 10 bases lay in between. This CDR3 comprises 13 residues. The V gene's germline CDR1 is SGDLS and CDR2 YYNGEE. CDR3 nucleotides: TGTGCCAGCAACAAGGGGGACACAGATACGCAGTATTTT. As protein: CASNKGDTDTQYF.

DNA for the CDR3: TGTGCCAGCAGCCTCGGACTGGCGGGAGTTTTTTCGACAGATACGCAGTATTTT. Residues: CASSLGLAGVFSTDTQYF. The V and J genes are TRBV28 and TRBJ2-3, with 7 positions matching TRBD2. Per the germline V gene, CDR1 is MDHEN and CDR2 is SYDVKM. The CDR3 runs to 18 residues. With V trimmed by 6 bases and J by 3 bases, 18 bases remained unmatched.

V is TRBV12-3 or TRBV12-4 and J is TRBJ1-2, with TRBD1 matching 8 bases. The J segment lost 6 bases and the V segment lost 5 bases, leaving 11 bases of the junction unmatched. This CDR3 spans 15 amino acids. This chain's CDR3 is CASSDNRGFSDGYTF. For the CDR3, the DNA is TGTGCCAGCAGTGACAACAGGGGGTTTTCGGATGGCTACACCTTC.

The rearrangement uses TRBV11-2 and TRBJ2-5, with 15 bases lining up with TRBD2. Per the germline V gene, CDR1 is SGHAT and CDR2 is FQNNGV. CDR3 size: 15 residues. Trimming cost V 6 bases and J 6 bases; bases outside gene matches: 5. Here the CDR3 DNA reads TGTGCCAGCAGAACGGGACTAGCGGGAGGAAAGACCCAGTACTTC. Its protein is CASRTGLAGGKTQYF.

The chain links TRBV6-6 to TRBJ2-3; D may be TRBD2 (6 bases). The CDR3 is 13 amino acids. Per the germline V gene, CDR1 is MNHNY and CDR2 is SVGAGI (reference sequence). The ends were cut back, 7 bases at V and 5 bases at J, with 13 bases in the middle. CDR3 residues: CASNTRGGDTQYF. The CDR3 DNA sequence: TGTGCCAGCAACACTAGGGGAGGAGATACGCAGTATTTT.

The sample holds a few counts of this clonotype. The rearrangement joins TRBV10-3 to TRBJ2-7; 8 bases are a match to TRBD1. J lost 0 bases, V lost 4 bases, and 8 bases had no gene match. This CDR3 has 16 amino acids. The germline gives CDR1 ENHRY, CDR2 SYGVKD. The CDR3 reads CAISARDRTYSYEQYF. DNA of the CDR3: TGTGCCATCAGTGCCCGGGACAGGACTTACTCCTACGAGCAGTACTTC.